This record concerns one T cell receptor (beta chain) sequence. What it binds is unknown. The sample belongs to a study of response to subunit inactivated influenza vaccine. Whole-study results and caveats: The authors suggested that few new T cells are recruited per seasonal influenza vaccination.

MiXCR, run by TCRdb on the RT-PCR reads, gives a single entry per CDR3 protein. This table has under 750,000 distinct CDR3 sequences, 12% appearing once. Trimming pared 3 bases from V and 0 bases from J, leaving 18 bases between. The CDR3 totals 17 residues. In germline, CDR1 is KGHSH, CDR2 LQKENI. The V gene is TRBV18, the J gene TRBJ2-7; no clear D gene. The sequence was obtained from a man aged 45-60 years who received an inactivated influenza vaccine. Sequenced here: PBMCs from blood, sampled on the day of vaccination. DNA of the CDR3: TGTGCCAGCTCACCCGGGCTTATGCGAAGTGGCTCCTACGAGCAGTACTTC. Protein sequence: CASSPGLMRSGSYEQYF.